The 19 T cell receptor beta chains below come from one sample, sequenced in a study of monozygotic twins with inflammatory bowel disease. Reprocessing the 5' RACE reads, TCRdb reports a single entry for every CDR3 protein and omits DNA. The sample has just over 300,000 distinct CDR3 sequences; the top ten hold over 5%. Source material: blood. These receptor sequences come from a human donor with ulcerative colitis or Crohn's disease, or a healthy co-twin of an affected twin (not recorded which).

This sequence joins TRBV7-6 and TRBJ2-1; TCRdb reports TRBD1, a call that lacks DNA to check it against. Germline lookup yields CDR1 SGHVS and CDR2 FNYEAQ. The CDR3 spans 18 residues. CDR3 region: CASSLEGGLKLAYNEQFF.

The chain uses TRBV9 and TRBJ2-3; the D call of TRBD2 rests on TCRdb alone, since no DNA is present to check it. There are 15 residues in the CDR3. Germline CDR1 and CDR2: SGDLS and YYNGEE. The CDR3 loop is CASSVDSGGTDTQYF.

This CDR3 is CASSQVSRGNFGYTF. The chain combines TRBV4-3 with TRBJ1-2; lacking DNA, the TRBD1 call made by TCRdb goes unchecked. Germline CDR1 LGHNA, CDR2 YSLEER. This CDR3 region has 15 residues.

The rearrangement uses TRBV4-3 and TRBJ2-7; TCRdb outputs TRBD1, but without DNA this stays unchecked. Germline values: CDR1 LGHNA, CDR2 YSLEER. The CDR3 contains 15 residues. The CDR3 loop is CASRKGQVPFYEQYF.

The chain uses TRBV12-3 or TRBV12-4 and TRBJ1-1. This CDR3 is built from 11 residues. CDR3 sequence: CASTENTEAFF.

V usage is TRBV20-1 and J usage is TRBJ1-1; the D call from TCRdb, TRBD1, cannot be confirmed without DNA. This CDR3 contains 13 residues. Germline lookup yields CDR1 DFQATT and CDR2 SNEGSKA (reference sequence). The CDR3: CSARMDTYTEAFF.

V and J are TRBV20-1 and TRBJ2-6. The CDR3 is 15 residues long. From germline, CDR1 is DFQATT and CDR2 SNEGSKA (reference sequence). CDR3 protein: CSARKQESGANVLTF.

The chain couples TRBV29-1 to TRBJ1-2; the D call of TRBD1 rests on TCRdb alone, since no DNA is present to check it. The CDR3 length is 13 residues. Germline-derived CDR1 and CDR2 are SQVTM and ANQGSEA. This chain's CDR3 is CSVEDRQGAGYTF. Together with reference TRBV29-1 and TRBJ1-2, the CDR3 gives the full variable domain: SAVISQKPSRDICQRGTSLTIQCQVDSQVTMMFWYRQQPGQSLTLIATANQGSEATYESGFVIDKFPISRPNLTFSTLTVSNMSPEDSSIYLCSVEDRQGAGYTFGSGTRLTVV.

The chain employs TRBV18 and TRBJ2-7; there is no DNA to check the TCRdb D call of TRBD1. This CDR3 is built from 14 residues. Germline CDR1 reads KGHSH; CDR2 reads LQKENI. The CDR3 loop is CASSPGTGSYEQYF.

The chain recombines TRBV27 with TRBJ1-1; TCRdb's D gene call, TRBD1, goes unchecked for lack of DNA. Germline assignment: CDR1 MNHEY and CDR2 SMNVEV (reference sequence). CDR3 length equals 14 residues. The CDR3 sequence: CASIPTGYDTEAFF.

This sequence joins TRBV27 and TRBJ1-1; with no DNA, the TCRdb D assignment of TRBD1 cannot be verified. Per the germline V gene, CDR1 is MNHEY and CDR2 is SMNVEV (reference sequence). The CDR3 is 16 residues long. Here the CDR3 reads CASSFLTGGYPPKAFF.

The CDR3 is CASSKQESYYGYTF. The V gene is TRBV12-3 or TRBV12-4, the J gene TRBJ1-2; TCRdb calls TRBD1, which cannot be checked without DNA. This CDR3 region has 14 residues.

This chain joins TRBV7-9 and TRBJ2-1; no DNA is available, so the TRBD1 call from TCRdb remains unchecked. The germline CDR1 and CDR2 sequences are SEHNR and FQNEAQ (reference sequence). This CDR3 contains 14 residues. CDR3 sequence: CASSHSGTYNEQFF.

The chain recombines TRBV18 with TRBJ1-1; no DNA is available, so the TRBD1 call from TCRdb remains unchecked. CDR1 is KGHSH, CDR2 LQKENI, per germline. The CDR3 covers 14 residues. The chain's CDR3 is CASSPSGANTEAFF.

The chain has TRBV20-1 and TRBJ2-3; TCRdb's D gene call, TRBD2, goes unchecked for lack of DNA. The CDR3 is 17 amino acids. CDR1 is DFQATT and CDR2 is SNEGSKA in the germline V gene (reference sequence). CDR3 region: CSARTSGRASRTDTQYF.

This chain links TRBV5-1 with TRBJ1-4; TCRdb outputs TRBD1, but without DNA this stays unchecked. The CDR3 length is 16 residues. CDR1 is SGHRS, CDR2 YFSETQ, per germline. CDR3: CASSLFGAGTRQRLFF.

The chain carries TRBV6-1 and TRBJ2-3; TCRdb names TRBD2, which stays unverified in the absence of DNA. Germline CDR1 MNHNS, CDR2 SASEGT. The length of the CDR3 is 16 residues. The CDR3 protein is CASGPASGGFTDTQYF.

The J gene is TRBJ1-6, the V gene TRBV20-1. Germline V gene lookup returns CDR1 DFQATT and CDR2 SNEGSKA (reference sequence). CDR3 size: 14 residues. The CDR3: CSATAGPKGSPLHF.

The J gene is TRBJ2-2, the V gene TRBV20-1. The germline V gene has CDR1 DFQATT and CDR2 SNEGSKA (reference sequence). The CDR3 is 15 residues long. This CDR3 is CSATDGDKGTGELFF.